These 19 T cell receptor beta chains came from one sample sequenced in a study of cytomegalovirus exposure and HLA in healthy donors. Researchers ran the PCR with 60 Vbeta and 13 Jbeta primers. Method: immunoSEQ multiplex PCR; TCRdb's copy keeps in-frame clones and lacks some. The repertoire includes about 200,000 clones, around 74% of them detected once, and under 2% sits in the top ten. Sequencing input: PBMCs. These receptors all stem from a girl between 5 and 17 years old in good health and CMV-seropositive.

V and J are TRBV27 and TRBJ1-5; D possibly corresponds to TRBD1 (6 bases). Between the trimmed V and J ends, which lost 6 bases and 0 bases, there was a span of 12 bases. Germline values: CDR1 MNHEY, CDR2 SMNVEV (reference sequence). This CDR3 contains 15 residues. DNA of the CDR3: TGTGCCAGCAGGGGATCGGACAGTAGCAATCAGCCCCAGCATTTT. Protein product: CASRGSDSSNQPQHF.

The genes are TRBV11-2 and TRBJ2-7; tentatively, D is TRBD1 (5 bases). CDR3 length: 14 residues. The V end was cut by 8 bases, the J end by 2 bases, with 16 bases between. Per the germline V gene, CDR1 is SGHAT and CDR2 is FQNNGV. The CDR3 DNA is TGTGCCAGCCAGACAAAGGGGTTAGCCTACGAGCAGTACTTC. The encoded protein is CASQTKGLAYEQYF.

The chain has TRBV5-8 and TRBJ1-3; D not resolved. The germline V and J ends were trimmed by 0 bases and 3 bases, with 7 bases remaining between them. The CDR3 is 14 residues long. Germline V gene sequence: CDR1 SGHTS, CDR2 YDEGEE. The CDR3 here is CASSLVPGGNTIYF. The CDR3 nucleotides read TGTGCCAGCAGCTTGGTGCCCGGTGGAAACACCATATATTTT.

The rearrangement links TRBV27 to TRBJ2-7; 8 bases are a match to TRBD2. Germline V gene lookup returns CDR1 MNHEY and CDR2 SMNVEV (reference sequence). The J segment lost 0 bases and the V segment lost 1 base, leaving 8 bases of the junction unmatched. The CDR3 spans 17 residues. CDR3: CASSLFSPGGGSYEQYF. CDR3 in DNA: TGTGCCAGCAGTTTATTCTCCCCGGGAGGGGGCTCCTACGAGCAGTACTTC.

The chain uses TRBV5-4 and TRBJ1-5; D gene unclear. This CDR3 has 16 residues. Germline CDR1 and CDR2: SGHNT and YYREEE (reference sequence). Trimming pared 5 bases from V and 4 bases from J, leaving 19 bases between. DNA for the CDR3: TGTGCCAGCAGTCATACCCCCTGGGAGACAAATCAGCCCCAGCATTTT. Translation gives CASSHTPWETNQPQHF. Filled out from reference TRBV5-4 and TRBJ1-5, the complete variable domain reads ETGVTQSPTHLIKTRGQQVTLRCSSQSGHNTVSWYQQALGQGPQFIFQYYREEENGRGNFPPRFSGLQFPNYSSELNVNALELDDSALYLCASSHTPWETNQPQHFGDGTRLSIL.

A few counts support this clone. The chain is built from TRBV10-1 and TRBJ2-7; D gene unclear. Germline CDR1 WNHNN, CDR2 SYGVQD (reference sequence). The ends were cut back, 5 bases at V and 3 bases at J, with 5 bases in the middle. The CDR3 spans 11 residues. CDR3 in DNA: TGCGCCAGCAGTCCCTTCTACGAGCAGTACTTC. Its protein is CASSPFYEQYF.

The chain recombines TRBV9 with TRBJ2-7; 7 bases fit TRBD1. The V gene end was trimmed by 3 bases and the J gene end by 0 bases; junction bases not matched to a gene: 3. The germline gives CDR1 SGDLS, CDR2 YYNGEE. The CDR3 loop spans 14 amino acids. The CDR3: CASSEGAISYEQYF. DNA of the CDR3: TGTGCCAGCAGCGAGGGGGCCATCTCCTACGAGCAGTACTTC.

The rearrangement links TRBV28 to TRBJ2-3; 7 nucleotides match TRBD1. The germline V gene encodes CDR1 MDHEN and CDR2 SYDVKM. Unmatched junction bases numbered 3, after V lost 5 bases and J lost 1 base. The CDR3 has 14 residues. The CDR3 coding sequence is TGTGCCAGCAGTCGACAGGGAGGCACAGATACGCAGTATTTT. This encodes CASSRQGGTDTQYF.

The CDR3 sequence: CASATRQLAEKLFF. The DNA for the CDR3 is TGTGCCAGCGCCACGCGGCAGCTGGCCGAAAAACTGTTTTTT. The rearrangement links TRBV6-5 to TRBJ1-4; D not resolved. CDR1 and CDR2 from the germline V gene are MNHEY and SVGAGI. The CDR3 is 14 residues long. V was cut by 8 bases and J by 8 bases, with 18 bases left in between.

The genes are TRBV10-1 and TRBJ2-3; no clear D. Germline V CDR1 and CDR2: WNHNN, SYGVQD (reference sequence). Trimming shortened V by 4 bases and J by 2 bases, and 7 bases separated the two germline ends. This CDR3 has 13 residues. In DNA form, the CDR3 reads TGCGCCAGCAGTGGGGCCAACACAGATACGCAGTATTTT. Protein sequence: CASSGANTDTQYF.

CDR3 loop: CSVLDRSEWGKLFF. In DNA form, the CDR3 reads TGCAGCGTTCTTGACAGGAGTGAATGGGGAAAACTGTTTTTT. The V call is TRBV29-1, the J call TRBJ1-4, with D possibly matching TRBD1 (6 bases). The CDR3 contains 14 residues. The germline V gene encodes CDR1 SQVTM and CDR2 ANQGSEA. Trimming removed 5 bases at V and 10 bases at J, with 20 bases between. Full variable domain (rest looked up from reference TRBV29-1 and TRBJ1-4): SAVISQKPSRDICQRGTSLTIQCQVDSQVTMMFWYRQQPGQSLTLIATANQGSEATYESGFVIDKFPISRPNLTFSTLTVSNMSPEDSSIYLCSVLDRSEWGKLFFGSGTQLSVL.

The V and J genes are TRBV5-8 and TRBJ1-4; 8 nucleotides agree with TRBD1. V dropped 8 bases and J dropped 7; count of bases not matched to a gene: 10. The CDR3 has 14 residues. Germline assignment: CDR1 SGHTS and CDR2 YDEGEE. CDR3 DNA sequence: TGTGCCAGTAGCGCCGGACAGGGAGGTGAAAAACTGTTTTTT. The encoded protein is CASSAGQGGEKLFF.

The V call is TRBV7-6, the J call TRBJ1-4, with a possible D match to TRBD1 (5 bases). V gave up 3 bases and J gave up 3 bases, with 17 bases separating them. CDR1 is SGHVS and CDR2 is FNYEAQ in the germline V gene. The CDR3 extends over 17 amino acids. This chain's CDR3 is CASSLAPKGAPNEKLFF. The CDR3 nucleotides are TGTGCCAGCAGCTTGGCTCCCAAAGGGGCGCCTAATGAAAAACTGTTTTTT.

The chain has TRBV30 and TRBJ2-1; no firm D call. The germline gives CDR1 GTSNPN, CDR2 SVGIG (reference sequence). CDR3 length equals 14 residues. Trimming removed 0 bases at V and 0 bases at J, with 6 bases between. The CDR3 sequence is CAWSVRSSYNEQFF. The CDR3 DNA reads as TGTGCCTGGAGTGTAAGGAGCTCCTACAATGAGCAGTTCTTC.

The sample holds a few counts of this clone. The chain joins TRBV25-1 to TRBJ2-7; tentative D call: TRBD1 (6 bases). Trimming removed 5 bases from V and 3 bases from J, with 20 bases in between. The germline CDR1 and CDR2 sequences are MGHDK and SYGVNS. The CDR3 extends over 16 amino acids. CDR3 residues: CASSPPPGQPFYEQYF. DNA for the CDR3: TGTGCCAGCAGTCCACCTCCCGGACAGCCATTCTACGAGCAGTACTTC.

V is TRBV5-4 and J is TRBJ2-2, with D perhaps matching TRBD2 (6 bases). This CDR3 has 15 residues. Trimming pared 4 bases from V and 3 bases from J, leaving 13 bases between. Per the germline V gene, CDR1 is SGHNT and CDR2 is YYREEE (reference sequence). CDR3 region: CASSPLREDTGELFF. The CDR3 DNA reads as TGTGCCAGCAGCCCCCTAAGGGAGGACACCGGGGAGCTGTTTTTT.

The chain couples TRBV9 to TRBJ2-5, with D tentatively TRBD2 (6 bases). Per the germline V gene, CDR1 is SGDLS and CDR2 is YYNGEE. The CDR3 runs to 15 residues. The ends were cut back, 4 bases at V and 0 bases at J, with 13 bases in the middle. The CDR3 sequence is CASSTGLGYQETQYF. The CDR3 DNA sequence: TGTGCCAGCAGCACGGGACTGGGTTACCAAGAGACCCAGTACTTC.

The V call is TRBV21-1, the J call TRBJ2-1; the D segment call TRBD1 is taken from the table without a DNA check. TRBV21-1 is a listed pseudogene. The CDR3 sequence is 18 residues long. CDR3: CASSKAAFPQGSYNEQFF. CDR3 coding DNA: TGTGCCAGCAGCAAAGCGGCTTTTCCACAGGGTTCCTACAATGAGCAGTTCTTC.

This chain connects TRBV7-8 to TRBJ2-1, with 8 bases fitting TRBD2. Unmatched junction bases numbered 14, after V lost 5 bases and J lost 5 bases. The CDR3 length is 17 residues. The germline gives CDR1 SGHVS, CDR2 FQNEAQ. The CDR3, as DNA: TGTGCCAGCAGCACAACCAGCGGGGGCCCCGCGAACAATGAGCAGTTCTTC. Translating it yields CASSTTSGGPANNEQFF.